This T cell receptor (beta chain) was identified in a study of regulatory T cells in long-lasting Graves disease. Notes on the study in general: Persistent cases favored TRBV28, TRBJ1-2 and TRBJ2-5.

The authors built TCR beta libraries using iRepertoire HTBI primers and Arm-PCR of CDR3 regions. Using its own MiXCR run on the multiplex PCR reads, TCRdb lists one record per CDR3 protein. There are fewer than 600,000 distinct CDR3 sequences in the sample; approximately 23% occur only once, and 10% to 15% lies in the top ten. Note on this clonotype: What it binds is not known.

The length of the CDR3 is 12 residues. V shed 6 bases and J shed 7 bases, with 10 bases lying between them. Germline V lookup: CDR1 DFQATT, CDR2 SNEGSKA (reference sequence). The sample's time point: persistent/refractory GD, antithyroid drugs over 5 years with positive TRAb. PBMC-extracted RNA yielded the TCR library. An endocrinology department in Xi'an, China, recruited the patients. Sequencing used peripheral blood mononuclear cells (PBMCs), obtained when the disease was refractory, from a patient treated with antithyroid drugs. This chain links TRBV20-1 with TRBJ1-6; D is unclear. This sequence originates from a female donor with Graves disease. CDR3 coding DNA: TGCAGTGCGGAGAAACGGAATTCACCCCTCCACTTT. Translated: CSAEKRNSPLHF.